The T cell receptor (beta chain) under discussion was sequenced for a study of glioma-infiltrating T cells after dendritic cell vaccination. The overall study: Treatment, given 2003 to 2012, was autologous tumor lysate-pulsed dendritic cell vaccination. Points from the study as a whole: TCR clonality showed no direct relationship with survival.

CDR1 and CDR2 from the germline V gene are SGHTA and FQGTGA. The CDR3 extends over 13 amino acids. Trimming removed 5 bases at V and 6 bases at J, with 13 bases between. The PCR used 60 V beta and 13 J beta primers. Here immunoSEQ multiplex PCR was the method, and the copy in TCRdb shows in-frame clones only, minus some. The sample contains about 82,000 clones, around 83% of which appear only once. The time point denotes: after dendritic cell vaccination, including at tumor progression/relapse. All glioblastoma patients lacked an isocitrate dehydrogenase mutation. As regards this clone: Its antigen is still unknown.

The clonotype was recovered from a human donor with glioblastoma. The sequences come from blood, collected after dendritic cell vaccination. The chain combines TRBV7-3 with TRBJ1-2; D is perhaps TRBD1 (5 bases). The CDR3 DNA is TGTGCCAGCAGCGCGCCGGGGGGAGATGGCTACACCTTC. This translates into CASSAPGGDGYTF. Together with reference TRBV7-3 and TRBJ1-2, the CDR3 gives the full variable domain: GAGVSQTPSNKVTEKGKYVELRCDPISGHTALYWYRQSLGQGPEFLIYFQGTGAADDSGLPNDRFFAVRPEGSVSTLKIQRTERGDSAVYLCASSAPGGDGYTFGSGTRLTVV.